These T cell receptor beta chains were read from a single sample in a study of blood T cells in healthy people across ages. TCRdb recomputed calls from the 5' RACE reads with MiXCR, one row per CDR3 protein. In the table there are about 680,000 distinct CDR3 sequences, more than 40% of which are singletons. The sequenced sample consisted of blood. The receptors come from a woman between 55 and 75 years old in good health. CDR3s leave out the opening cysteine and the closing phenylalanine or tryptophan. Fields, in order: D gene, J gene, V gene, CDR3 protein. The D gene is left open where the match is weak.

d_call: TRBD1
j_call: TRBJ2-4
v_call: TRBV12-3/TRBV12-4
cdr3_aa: AGSLARQGASKNIQY

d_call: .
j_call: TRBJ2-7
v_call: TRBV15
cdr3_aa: ATSRDLVADEQY

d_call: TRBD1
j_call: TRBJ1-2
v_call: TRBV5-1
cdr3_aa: ASSLGTANLGNYGYT

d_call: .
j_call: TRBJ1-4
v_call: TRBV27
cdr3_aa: ASSPVQMATNEKLF

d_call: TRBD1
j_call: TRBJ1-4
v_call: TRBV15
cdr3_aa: ATSRDRANEKLF

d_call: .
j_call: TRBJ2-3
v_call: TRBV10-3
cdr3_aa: AIRDQTVTDTQY

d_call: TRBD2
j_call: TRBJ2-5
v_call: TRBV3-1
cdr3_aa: ASSHGEGPGTQY

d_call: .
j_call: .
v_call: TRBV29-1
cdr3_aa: SVERGTSYEQY

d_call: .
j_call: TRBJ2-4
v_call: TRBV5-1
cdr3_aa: ASSLAFGPDIQY

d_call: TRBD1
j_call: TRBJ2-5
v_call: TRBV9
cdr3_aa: ASSVAGQGTQETQY

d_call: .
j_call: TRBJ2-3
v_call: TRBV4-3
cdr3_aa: ASSQGPVGADTQY

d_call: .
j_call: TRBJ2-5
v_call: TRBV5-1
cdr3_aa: ASSFRLAEETQY

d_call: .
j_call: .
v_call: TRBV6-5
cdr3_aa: ASRTTGSEQY

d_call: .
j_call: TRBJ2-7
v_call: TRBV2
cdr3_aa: ASTTGYYEQY

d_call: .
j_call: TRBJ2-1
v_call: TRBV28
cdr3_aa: ASAPAGYNEQF

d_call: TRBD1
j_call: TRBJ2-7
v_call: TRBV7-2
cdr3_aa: ASSLPGTGAGYEQY